These 9 T cell receptor beta chains originate from one sample sequenced in a study of T cell changes during pregnancy in multiple sclerosis. Clones were read by immunoSEQ multiplex PCR, and TCRdb kept only the in-frame ones, dropping some. The sample contains fewer than 35,000 clones, 90% to 95% of which appear only once. Sequenced here: CD4+ T cells from peripheral blood mononuclear cells, sampled in the second trimester of pregnancy. These receptors were collected from a female donor with multiple sclerosis, enrolled in a pregnancy study.

The J gene is TRBJ2-7, the V gene TRBV5-1; 15 positions agree with TRBD2. This CDR3 is 15 amino acids long. From germline, CDR1 is SGHRS and CDR2 YFSETQ. V dropped 3 bases and J dropped 3; count of bases not matched to a gene: 1. The CDR3 region is CASSSGLAGGYEQYF. Here the CDR3 DNA reads TGCGCCAGCAGCTCGGGACTAGCGGGGGGCTACGAGCAGTACTTC.

This clone has a single count. The J gene is TRBJ2-3, the V gene TRBV28; D unclear. This CDR3 is 14 amino acids long. Germline V gene lookup returns CDR1 MDHEN and CDR2 SYDVKM. V lost 3 bases, J lost 4 bases, and 11 bases lay in between. The CDR3 bases are TGTGCCAGCAGTTTTAGGTCCAGCGCAGATACGCAGTATTTT. It encodes CASSFRSSADTQYF.

The genes are TRBV2 and TRBJ2-7, with 12 bases aligning to TRBD2. Germline CDR1 reads SNHLY; CDR2 reads FYNNEI. This CDR3 is 14 amino acids long. Germline trimming cut 7 bases from V and 2 bases from J; bases unmatched to any gene: 3. The CDR3 reads CASIRLAGAYEQYF. The CDR3 DNA reads TGTGCCAGCATTAGACTAGCGGGGGCCTACGAGCAGTACTTC.

This clone has only one observation. The chain employs TRBV2 and TRBJ2-1; 9 bases map to TRBD2. Unmatched junction bases numbered 6, after V lost 4 bases and J lost 5 bases. Germline V gene lookup returns CDR1 SNHLY and CDR2 FYNNEI. The CDR3 sequence is 15 residues long. CDR3 bases: TGTGCCAGCAGTGTTAGCGGGAGACTGAACAATGAGCAGTTCTTC. Protein sequence: CASSVSGRLNNEQFF.

V is TRBV5-1 and J is TRBJ2-7; TRBD1 is a possible D gene (5 bases). V gave up 0 bases and J gave up 6 bases, with 16 bases separating them. Looked up from germline, CDR1 is SGHRS and CDR2 is YFSETQ. The CDR3 contains 15 residues. The CDR3 protein is CASSLGGATSGEQYF. The CDR3 nucleotides read TGCGCCAGCAGCTTGGGTGGGGCCACGTCAGGCGAGCAGTACTTC.

The chain links TRBV7-9 to TRBJ2-1; possibly TRBD1 for D (5 bases). The V gene lost 3 bases and the J gene lost 8 bases, with 14 bases spanning the gap. CDR3 length: 14 residues. The germline V gene encodes CDR1 SEHNR and CDR2 FQNEAQ (reference sequence). The DNA for the CDR3 is TGTGCCAGCAGCTTCCCAGGGTCCGGCGATGAGCAGTTCTTC. This encodes CASSFPGSGDEQFF.

The gene calls are TRBV10-3 and TRBJ2-1, with D maybe TRBD2 (5 bases). The CDR3 spans 13 residues. The germline V gene has CDR1 ENHRY and CDR2 SYGVKD. V shed 6 bases and J shed 7 bases, with 13 bases lying between them. CDR3 in amino acids: CAISPAGMNEQFF. The CDR3 DNA is TGTGCCATCAGCCCCGCCGGGATGAATGAGCAGTTCTTC.

CDR3 region: CASSLRDRGHEQYF. In DNA, the CDR3 is TGTGCCAGTAGCCTCCGGGACAGGGGGCACGAGCAGTACTTC. V is TRBV19 and J is TRBJ2-7; 12 bases are a match to TRBD1. V shed 6 bases and J 5 bases; nucleotides not matched to a gene: 5. Germline V gene lookup returns CDR1 LNHDA and CDR2 SQIVND (reference sequence). The CDR3 has 14 amino acids.

The V gene is TRBV10-3, the J gene TRBJ2-3; D possibly corresponds to TRBD1 (5 bases). Germline CDR1 reads ENHRY; CDR2 reads SYGVKD. This CDR3 spans 14 amino acids. Deletions cut 6 bases from V and 0 bases from J, with 10 bases between. In nucleotides, the CDR3 is TGTGCCATCAGGCCCCCAGGGAGCACAGATACGCAGTATTTT. The encoded protein is CAIRPPGSTDTQYF.